Listed below are T cell receptor beta chains from one sample, sequenced in a study of T cell changes during pregnancy in multiple sclerosis. Generated by immunoSEQ multiplex PCR, the TCRdb table keeps only in-frame clones and is missing some. The table records about 45,000 clones, more than 85% of them present only once. The sample was CD8+ T cells from peripheral blood mononuclear cells, taken in the second trimester of pregnancy. Receptor source: a female donor with multiple sclerosis, enrolled in a pregnancy study. Each CDR3 is given without its conserved first and last residue. Expanded clones are given a class, and other clones once, few, many or no size at all.

clone_size j_call v_call cdr3_aa
once TRBJ2-2 TRBV12-1 ASSRTSGGLNTGELF
- TRBJ1-5 TRBV19 ASSIDAGYSNQPQH
- TRBJ2-1 TRBV9 ASSVAAGPMGEQF
- TRBJ2-2 TRBV9 ASSPRTSGGNTGELF
- TRBJ2-1 TRBV7-3 ASSPPGDSNEQF
- TRBJ2-1 TRBV14 ASSHLAGAANEQF
- TRBJ1-1 TRBV4-1 ASSQVQGNTEAF
- TRBJ1-2 TRBV6-5 ASNTTGLGYT
- TRBJ2-2 TRBV2 ASTVRGSTGELF
once TRBJ2-7 TRBV7-2 ASSLGGGATYEQY
- TRBJ2-3 TRBV5-6 ASSGAGGPSTDTQY
- TRBJ2-7 TRBV13 ASSGTGLEEQY
once TRBJ1-4 TRBV30 AWSVEGRNEKLF
- TRBJ2-7 TRBV7-2 ASSLGAYEQY
- TRBJ2-1 TRBV10-3 AISGTGTGARYEQF
once TRBJ2-6 TRBV9 ASSVKPSGANVLT
- TRBJ1-6 TRBV19 ASRTGGPTPLH
- TRBJ2-1 TRBV15 ATSNQRGGLNEQF
- TRBJ1-1 TRBV6-4 ASSDSTNTEAF
- TRBJ2-2 TRBV9 ASSGPSLAGGPNTGELF
- TRBJ1-6 TRBV10-3 AISEVPMGTDYNSPLH
- TRBJ2-3 TRBV7-2 ASSLEVAGGDTQY
- TRBJ1-5 TRBV30 AWGLTGEQPQH
- TRBJ2-3 TRBV18 ASSPQLAPDTQY
- TRBJ1-1 TRBV19 ASSPPGRWNTEAF
- TRBJ2-5 TRBV6-1 ASSELLGAAGTQETQY
- TRBJ2-2 TRBV9 ASSATGGATGELF
- TRBJ2-2 TRBV2 ASRETDPTNTGELF
- TRBJ1-2 TRBV10-3 AIHDRALNYGYT
- TRBJ2-3 TRBV9 ASSPLLAGAGTDTQY
- TRBJ1-1 TRBV7-6 ASSYRGVNTEAF
- TRBJ2-1 TRBV25-1 ASSKGPNEQF
- TRBJ2-1 TRBV4-1 ASSQEEGVYNEQF
once TRBJ1-3 TRBV20-1 SAWEEYTIY
- TRBJ2-3 TRBV11-3 ASRGRATSTDTQY